These 20 T cell receptor beta chains were all obtained from the same sample, sequenced in a study of T-cell memory formation after mild COVID-19 (dated by TCRdb to the early 2020s). Library generation was performed with 5' RACE. Instrument on record: Illumina NovaSeq 6000. TCRdb trimmed public reads at Q25 via fastp, called clones via MiXCR and kept in-frame beta chains. Rows with one shared CDR3 protein collapse into an entry with the most common genes and DNA. Counted in this sample were a few hundred thousand distinct CDR3 sequences; about a fifth of them appeared once. Of the sample, roughly 8.1% falls within the top ten clones. The sequenced material came from PBMCs or a T cell subset sorted from them (not recorded which). All receptors derive from an adult woman who had mild COVID-19 (a few samples of this study predate the infection). The sample titles of this study are shuffled in the database, so cell type and time point are left out; the donor was told from shared clones.

This clonotype was counted a few times. This chain's CDR3 is CATSDFGASGSFYNEQFF. The CDR3 DNA sequence: TGTGCCACCAGTGATTTCGGGGCTAGCGGGAGCTTCTACAATGAGCAGTTCTTC. This rearrangement joins TRBV24-1 to TRBJ2-1; TRBD2 matches at 10 bases. Unmatched junction bases numbered 8, after V lost 1 base and J lost 3 bases. This CDR3 is 18 amino acids long. The germline CDR1 and CDR2 sequences are KGHDR and SFDVKD.

This chain joins TRBV5-1 and TRBJ2-1; D is possibly TRBD1 (6 bases). The V gene lost 5 bases and the J gene lost 6 bases, with 15 bases spanning the gap. CDR1 and CDR2 from the germline V gene are SGHRS and YFSETQ. This CDR3 comprises 14 residues. The CDR3 here is CASRLQGATNEQFF. Written as DNA, the CDR3 is TGCGCCAGCAGATTACAGGGTGCCACCAATGAGCAGTTCTTC.

This clonotype was counted between two and nine times. V is TRBV3-1 and J is TRBJ1-5; 8 bases match TRBD1. The V gene end was trimmed by 7 bases and the J gene end by 9 bases; junction bases not matched to a gene: 11. This CDR3 comprises 14 residues. Germline V gives CDR1 LGHDT, CDR2 YNNKEL (reference sequence). This CDR3 is CASTLEQGGRPQHF. The CDR3 DNA reads as TGTGCCAGCACCCTAGAACAGGGGGGAAGGCCCCAGCATTTT.

This clonotype was detected only a few times. The rearrangement uses TRBV19 and TRBJ2-7, with 9 positions matching TRBD2. Germline trimming cut 0 bases from V and 2 bases from J; bases unmatched to any gene: 2. Germline V gene lookup returns CDR1 LNHDA and CDR2 SQIVND (reference sequence). The CDR3 loop spans 15 amino acids. DNA of the CDR3: TGTGCCAGTAGTATAGAGGCGGGAGGGACCTACGAGCAGTACTTC. Translation gives CASSIEAGGTYEQYF.

The chain employs TRBV12-3 or TRBV12-4 and TRBJ2-5; TRBD2 matches 14 bases. This CDR3 has 16 amino acids. V shed 5 bases and J 4 bases; nucleotides not matched to a gene: 6. The chain's CDR3 is CASSRTSGRLRETQYF. CDR3 DNA: TGTGCCAGCAGTCGGACTAGCGGGAGGTTGCGAGAGACCCAGTACTTC.

This chain links TRBV7-9 with TRBJ2-2; 8 bases are a match to TRBD1. V dropped 7 bases and J dropped 4; count of bases not matched to a gene: 11. This CDR3 comprises 16 residues. Per the germline V gene, CDR1 is SEHNR and CDR2 is FQNEAQ (reference sequence). The CDR3 region is CASTQPQGAFTGELFF. The CDR3 region has the DNA TGTGCCAGCACCCAACCCCAGGGGGCGTTCACCGGGGAGCTGTTTTTT.

The sample holds a few counts of this clonotype. This chain links TRBV5-6 with TRBJ2-1; 15 positions match TRBD2. J lost 9 bases, V lost 2 bases, and 6 bases had no gene match. Per germline, CDR1 SGHDT and CDR2 YYEEEE. The CDR3 totals 16 residues. The CDR3 protein is CASSFRTSGGATEQFF. The CDR3, as DNA: TGTGCCAGCAGCTTTAGGACTAGCGGGGGGGCGACTGAGCAGTTCTTC. Together with reference TRBV5-6 and TRBJ2-1, the CDR3 gives the full variable domain: DAGVTQSPTHLIKTRGQQVTLRCSPKSGHDTVSWYQQALGQGPQFIFQYYEEEERQRGNFPDRFSGHQFPNYSSELNVNALLLGDSALYLCASSFRTSGGATEQFFGPGTRLTVL.

CDR3 region: CASSRLPVRTGYEQYF. CDR3 DNA: TGTGCCAGTAGTAGGCTACCAGTGCGAACCGGATACGAGCAGTACTTC. The V gene is TRBV19, the J gene TRBJ2-7; D not resolved. This CDR3 has 16 residues. The germline CDR1 and CDR2 sequences are LNHDA and SQIVND (reference sequence). V was cut by 4 bases and J by 4 bases, with 20 bases left in between.

V gene TRBV6-5 combines with J gene TRBJ2-5, with D possibly being TRBD1 or TRBD2 (7 bases each). CDR3 length equals 14 residues. V was pared by 7 bases and J by 2 bases, with 14 bases between. Germline V gene data show CDR1 as MNHEY and CDR2 as SVGAGI. The CDR3 sequence is CASIPGGVQETQYF. CDR3 coding DNA: TGTGCCAGCATCCCAGGGGGGGTTCAAGAGACCCAGTACTTC.

The chain combines TRBV14 with TRBJ2-1, with 11 bases lining up with TRBD1. V lost 1 base, J lost 7 bases, and 3 bases stayed unmatched. This CDR3 region has 15 residues. Germline V lookup: CDR1 SGHDN, CDR2 FVKESK. The CDR3: CASSQGTGGSNEQFF. The CDR3 nucleotides read TGTGCCAGCAGCCAAGGGACAGGGGGCTCGAATGAGCAGTTCTTC.

This clonotype has a handful of counts. J is TRBJ2-1 and V is TRBV20-1, with a weak D call TRBD2 (7 bases). The CDR3 totals 15 residues. The germline V gene encodes CDR1 DFQATT and CDR2 SNEGSKA (reference sequence). V was cut by 6 bases and J by 3 bases, with 18 bases left in between. The CDR3, as DNA: TGCAGTGCCCAGCGAGGGGGAGGGAACTACAATGAGCAGTTCTTC. Its protein product is CSAQRGGGNYNEQFF.

V usage is TRBV7-9 and J usage is TRBJ2-2; 14 nucleotides match TRBD2. Germline V gives CDR1 SEHNR, CDR2 FQNEAQ (reference sequence). Losses at the gene ends were 4 bases for V and 7 bases for J; bases not matched to a gene: 5. There are 16 residues in the CDR3. CDR3 in DNA: TGTGCCAGCAGCTCTCCCGGGACTAGCGGGAGCGGGGAGCTGTTTTTT. Translating it yields CASSSPGTSGSGELFF.

The J gene is TRBJ2-3, the V gene TRBV11-2, with 7 positions matching TRBD1. V lost 4 bases to trimming and J lost 4 bases; unmatched junction nucleotides: 11. In germline, CDR1 is SGHAT, CDR2 FQNNGV. This CDR3 comprises 16 residues. The CDR3 loop is CASSSPPSGGPDTQYF. As DNA, the CDR3 is TGTGCCAGCAGCTCCCCTCCATCAGGGGGTCCAGATACGCAGTATTTT.

This clonotype has a handful of counts. V is TRBV29-1 and J is TRBJ2-7; 11 nucleotides agree with TRBD2. The CDR3 has 16 amino acids. The germline gives CDR1 SQVTM, CDR2 ANQGSEA. Losses at the gene ends were 0 bases for V and 1 base for J; bases not matched to a gene: 5. The CDR3 loop is CSVEEGGTSGSYEQYF. The CDR3 bases are TGCAGCGTTGAAGAGGGGGGGACTAGCGGATCCTACGAGCAGTACTTC.

The V gene is TRBV12-3 or TRBV12-4, the J gene TRBJ2-1; tentatively, D is TRBD2 (6 bases). CDR3 length equals 14 residues. Deletions cut 3 bases from V and 8 bases from J, with 14 bases between. The CDR3 is CASSLFGGTDEQFF. In DNA form, the CDR3 reads TGTGCCAGCAGTTTGTTCGGCGGGACCGATGAGCAGTTCTTC.

This chain links TRBV5-1 with TRBJ1-1; D is uncertain. Germline assignment: CDR1 SGHRS and CDR2 YFSETQ. V was clipped by 2 bases and J by 4 bases, with 12 bases between them. This CDR3 contains 14 residues. The CDR3 protein is CASSFGVASTEAFF. For the CDR3, the DNA is TGCGCCAGCAGCTTTGGGGTAGCGAGCACTGAAGCTTTCTTT.

This clonotype was observed a handful of times. The chain employs TRBV29-1 and TRBJ2-1; 11 bases match TRBD2. Trimming at V came to 5 bases and at J to 2 bases, leaving 2 bases not matched to a gene. Germline V gives CDR1 SQVTM, CDR2 ANQGSEA. The CDR3 loop spans 14 amino acids. The CDR3 DNA reads as TGCAGCGTTCGACTAGCGGGGCCCTACAATGAGCAGTTCTTC. Translated, it gives CSVRLAGPYNEQFF.

The chain has TRBV5-1 and TRBJ2-5, with TRBD2 matching over 10 bases. V shed 3 bases and J 5 bases; nucleotides not matched to a gene: 13. The CDR3 sequence is 17 residues long. Germline CDR1 and CDR2: SGHRS and YFSETQ. In DNA, the CDR3 is TGCGCCAGCAGCTCCCTGGGGAGTAGCGGGGGGAAGGAGACCCAGTACTTC. Amino acid sequence: CASSSLGSSGGKETQYF.

The rearrangement links TRBV15 to TRBJ2-1; tentatively, D is TRBD2 (6 bases). Trimming removed 0 bases at V and 0 bases at J, with 12 bases between. The CDR3 contains 17 residues. CDR1 is LNHNV, CDR2 YYDKDF, per germline (reference sequence). CDR3 in DNA: TGTGCCACCAGCAGAGATGGGGGGTCAAGCTCCTACAATGAGCAGTTCTTC. It specifies CATSRDGGSSSYNEQFF.

The V and J genes are TRBV3-1 and TRBJ2-7; 7 bases line up with TRBD1. The trim removed 1 base at V and 3 bases at J, leaving 6 bases unmatched. The germline V gene has CDR1 LGHDT and CDR2 YNNKEL (reference sequence). This CDR3 has 15 residues. CDR3 loop: CASSQGPDRRYEQYF. CDR3 DNA sequence: TGTGCCAGCAGCCAAGGCCCGGACAGGCGCTACGAGCAGTACTTC.